The clone carrying this T cell receptor (beta chain) was seen only a few times. Its antigen is still unknown. The source of the sample is a study of T-cell memory formation after mild COVID-19. Study-level information: Largely donor-specific sequence clusters came from a couple of donors.

Study-wide results and caveats: Memory sampled before infection contained some responding clones, suggesting cross-reactive memory joined. Clones shrinking from day 15 to 85 showed even CD4/CD8 mixes; later expanders tilted CD4+.

A single record per CDR3 protein comes from TCRdb applying MiXCR to the 5' RACE reads. The sample has roughly 450,000 distinct CDR3 sequences, 15% to 20% seen once. V trimming: 7 bases; J trimming: 5 bases; junction bases outside the gene matches: 8. The CDR3 runs to 14 residues. The chain couples TRBV23-1 to TRBJ2-1; TRBD2 aligns across 7 bases. TRBV23-1 is noted as an ORF with a role that remains uncertain. The TCR comes from an adult woman who had mild COVID-19 (a few samples of this study predate the infection). Cell type and time point are not known. Material for sequencing was PBMCs or a T cell subset sorted from them (not recorded which). The CDR3 DNA reads as TGCGCCAGCATGGGCGGGAGTCTGGACAATGAGCAGTTCTTC. As protein: CASMGGSLDNEQFF.